What follows describes a single TCR beta chain. The CDR3 loop spans 14 amino acids. J was trimmed by 3 bases and V by 4 bases; bases with no gene match: 6. Germline lookup yields CDR1 GTSNPN and CDR2 SVGIG (reference sequence). In the original processing: It was from reference gene primer amplification that nucleated cell counts were estimated. Measured with immunoSEQ multiplex PCR; TCRdb has only the in-frame clones, and not every one. From that table come the V and J calls and clone size; the DNA was used to work out D and trimming. Of roughly 130,000 clones listed, about 86% are singletons. The source of the sample is a study of blood T cell repertoires in COVID-19. As for the study in general: Donors in the United States, Italy and Spain gave samples during acute or convalescent COVID-19.

The sample comprised peripheral blood. The TCR originated in a woman aged 50 to 65 with acute or convalescent COVID-19. The genes are TRBV30 and TRBJ2-7; 10 nucleotides align to TRBD1. CDR3 loop: CAWTKGQGSYEQYF. The DNA for the CDR3 is TGTGCCTGGACGAAGGGACAGGGGAGCTACGAGCAGTACTTC.